The entry below describes one T cell receptor (beta chain). Its matching antigen is unknown. This specimen belongs to a study of OX40 agonist ivuxolimab in advanced cancers. The study, taken as a whole, reports: Among some nonresponders, normalized T-cell clonal expansion was also low. Partial responders at 0.1-3.0 mg/kg had among the lowest clonal expansion.

The germline CDR1 and CDR2 sequences are SEHNR and FQNEAQ (reference sequence). The CDR3 is 15 amino acids. The V gene lost 2 bases and the J gene lost 0 bases, with 5 bases spanning the gap. This table comes from immunoSEQ multiplex PCR, and its TCRdb copy is limited to in-frame clones, with some not included. The top ten clones hold roughly 0.5% of a sample with 75,000 to 95,000 clones, around 80% of them seen once. This chain joins TRBV7-9 and TRBJ2-6; D is perhaps TRBD2 (5 bases). The sample consisted of CD4+ or CD8+ T cells sorted from blood, taken in a trial of the OX40 agonist ivuxolimab. The clonotype originates from an adult with an advanced solid tumor such as melanoma, head and neck, liver or kidney cancer. The CDR3: CASSLRGSGANVLTF. The CDR3 DNA sequence: TGTGCCAGCAGCTTACGGGGCTCTGGGGCCAACGTCCTGACTTTC.